This TCR beta chain derives from a study of blood T cell repertoires in COVID-19. Study in general: PBMCs, B-cell-depleted T cells, or T cells were the source of the cDNA or gDNA that made up the material.

Germline lookup yields CDR1 MDHEN and CDR2 SYDVKM. This CDR3 spans 13 amino acids. Trimming pared 10 bases from V and 5 bases from J, leaving 14 bases between. The assay was immunoSEQ multiplex PCR, and TCRdb's table has in-frame clones only and misses some. The sample records 110,000 or so clones, 75% to 90% being singletons. This TCR derives from a woman aged 60 to 75 with acute or convalescent COVID-19. Material for sequencing was peripheral blood. The chain couples TRBV28 to TRBJ1-4; D is undetermined. This CDR3 is CAIQEPKNEKLFF. The CDR3 DNA sequence: TGTGCCATCCAGGAACCGAAAAATGAAAAACTGTTTTTT.